These T cell receptor beta chains were read from a single sample in a study of blood T cell repertoires in COVID-19. TCRdb keeps only in-frame clones here, not all; method: immunoSEQ multiplex PCR. The table includes approximately 350,000 clones, roughly four fifths detected once. The sequencing sample was made of PBMCs or T cells enriched from blood (not recorded which). All receptors come from a woman aged 45 to 65 who had recovered from COVID-19. CDR3s include the opening cysteine and the closing phenylalanine or tryptophan. D genes are given only for firm matches. Not every row has a clone size; where given, it reads once, few, many or a size class.

TRBJ1-6	few	TRBV6-6	TRBD1	TGTGCCAGCAGTTACACCAGGGGGACAGGGGAATCACCCCTCCACTTT	CASSYTRGTGESPLHF
TRBJ1-5	once	TRBV6-5	-	TGTGCCAGCAGTTCTCGACAGCCGAATCAGCCCCAGCATTTT	CASSSRQPNQPQHF
TRBJ2-7	-	TRBV3-1/TRBV3-2	TRBD2	TGTGCCAGCAGCCAGAGGGGACTAGCGCCCTACGAGCAGTACTTC	CASSQRGLAPYEQYF
TRBJ1-5	-	TRBV3-1/TRBV3-2	-	TGTGCCAGCAGCCAAGCTTGGTCGGGTCAGCCCCAGCATTTT	CASSQAWSGQPQHF
TRBJ1-4	-	TRBV4-3	-	TGCGCCAGCAGCCAAGGCCCTAGTGCAACTAATGAAAAACTGTTTTTT	CASSQGPSATNEKLFF
TRBJ1-1	-	TRBV3-1/TRBV3-2	-	TGTGCCAGCCGTCCCGGCGGGCTTTCCCACACTGAAGCTTTCTTT	CASRPGGLSHTEAFF
TRBJ1-1	-	TRBV5-1	-	TGCGCCAGCAGCCGAAAGTGGGGGGGCGGTTCTGAAGCTTTCTTT	CASSRKWGGGSEAFF
TRBJ2-3	few	TRBV4-2	-	TGTGCCAGCAGCCAAGAGAAGGGGCTGGATACGCAGTATTTT	CASSQEKGLDTQYF
TRBJ1-2	once	TRBV25-1	-	TGTGCCAGCATGTCGGGCAGGGGCTATGGCTACACCTTC	CASMSGRGYGYTF
TRBJ1-2	-	TRBV10-2	-	TGCGCCAGCAGTTCCACGGGGATTTACTATGGCTACACCTTC	CASSSTGIYYGYTF
TRBJ2-5	-	TRBV7-3	TRBD2	TGTGCCAGCAGCCCATTAGCGGGAGGGCCGGAGACCCAGTACTTC	CASSPLAGGPETQYF
TRBJ1-6	once	TRBV6-5	TRBD1	TGTGCCAGCCGGGACAGTGCTAATTCACCCCTCCACTTT	CASRDSANSPLHF
TRBJ1-1	-	TRBV6-5	-	TGTGCCAGCACCCCGAGGCCGGAGAACACTGAAGCTTTCTTT	CASTPRPENTEAFF
TRBJ1-2	-	TRBV12-3/TRBV12-4	-	TGTGCCAGCAGTTTAAGGGGGATCTATGGCTACACCTTC	CASSLRGIYGYTF
TRBJ1-1	-	TRBV6-1	-	TGTGCCAGCAGTGAAAGGGGACAAAAGGGCTCGAACACTGAAGCTTTCTTT	CASSERGQKGSNTEAFF
TRBJ2-7	-	TRBV18	TRBD1	TGTGCCAGCTCACCACCGGGGCAGGGGGCTTCTGGCGAGCAGTACTTC	CASSPPGQGASGEQYF
TRBJ1-6	few	TRBV9	-	TGTGCCAGCAGCGACCAACAGGTCCTTAATTCACCCCTCCACTTT	CASSDQQVLNSPLHF
TRBJ1-1	many	TRBV9	-	TGTGCCAGCAGCGTAGCGTCCACAGCCCCAGAAGCTTTCTTT	CASSVASTAPEAFF
TRBJ1-2	-	TRBV12-5	-	TGTGCTAGTGTTTTGAGTGGGGCCTATGGCTACACCTTC	CASVLSGAYGYTF
TRBJ2-2	-	TRBV7-2	TRBD2	TGTGCCAGCAGCCCCAGGACTAGCGGGGGGGCCCTCGGGGAGCTGTTTTTT	CASSPRTSGGALGELFF
TRBJ1-1	-	TRBV5-1	-	TGCGCCAGCAGCTTGGCCGGGGGGGCTGATACTGAAGCTTTCTTT	CASSLAGGADTEAFF
TRBJ1-5	-	TRBV28	TRBD1	TGTGCCAGCAGCCATTCGGGGACAGGGTATCTCAATCAGCCCCAGCATTTT	CASSHSGTGYLNQPQHF
TRBJ2-7	-	TRBV5-6	-	TGTGCCAGCAGCCAGACAGGACTTTCCTCCTACGAGCAGTACTTC	CASSQTGLSSYEQYF
TRBJ2-3	-	TRBV2	TRBD2	TGTGCCAGCCTGGGGCGGGGGGGAACAGATACGCAGTATTTT	CASLGRGGTDTQYF
TRBJ1-2	-	TRBV5-1	-	TGCGCCAGCAGCTTGGCGGTGAGAGCTAACTATGGCTACACCTTC	CASSLAVRANYGYTF
TRBJ2-1	few	TRBV6-5	TRBD2	TGTGCCAGCAGTTCCCTAGCGGGAGTGGCCAATGAGCAGTTCTTC	CASSSLAGVANEQFF
TRBJ2-1	-	TRBV5-8	-	TGTGCCAGCAGCCCCGAGACTAACAATGAGCAGTTCTTC	CASSPETNNEQFF
TRBJ2-5	-	TRBV7-9	-	TGTGCCAGCAGCCCGAGCGGACCCCAAGAGACCCAGTACTTC	CASSPSGPQETQYF
TRBJ2-7	-	TRBV7-2	TRBD2	TGTGCCACCAGCCCCTCTATAGCGGGAGGAGGCAACGAGCAGTACTTC	CATSPSIAGGGNEQYF
TRBJ2-7	once	TRBV18	TRBD2	TGTGCCAGCTCACCGGCCGGGGGGGAGGTAAGCGAGCAGTACTTC	CASSPAGGEVSEQYF
TRBJ1-2	once	TRBV19	TRBD1	TGTGCCATTCGACAGGGGATCTATGGCTACACCTTC	CAIRQGIYGYTF
TRBJ2-1	-	TRBV3-1/TRBV3-2	-	TGTGCCAGCAGCCAAGTGCCTCTTGGACACCTTACCTACAATGAGCAGTTCTTC	CASSQVPLGHLTYNEQFF
TRBJ1-1	-	TRBV7-9	TRBD1	TGTGCCAGCAGCCCCGGGGACAGGGGGGACACTGAAGCTTTCTTT	CASSPGDRGDTEAFF
TRBJ1-2	-	TRBV5-8	-	TGTGCCAGCAGCTTGGAACCTCGGAGCGGCTACACCTTC	CASSLEPRSGYTF
TRBJ1-3	-	TRBV5-5	-	TGTGCCAGCAGCTTCACAGACAACGGAAACACCATATATTTT	CASSFTDNGNTIYF
TRBJ2-3	-	TRBV18	TRBD1	TGTGCCAGCTCACCACCGGGACAGGGGCAAGATACGCAGTATTTT	CASSPPGQGQDTQYF
TRBJ2-3	-	TRBV4-3	-	TGCGCCAGCAGCCAAGAGGCATATGGCACAGATACGCAGTATTTT	CASSQEAYGTDTQYF
TRBJ1-1	once	TRBV19	TRBD1	TGTGCCAGTAGTACCACCGGACAGGGGAACACTGAAGCTTTCTTT	CASSTTGQGNTEAFF
TRBJ1-5	few	TRBV2	TRBD1	TGTGCCAGCAGTGGGACAGGAGGTACCCAGCCCCAGCATTTT	CASSGTGGTQPQHF
TRBJ1-1	-	TRBV6-1	-	TGTGCCAGCAGTGGAGGCTTCAACACTGAAGCTTTCTTT	CASSGGFNTEAFF
TRBJ2-1	-	TRBV11-3	-	TGTGCCAGCAGCATGCCAGGGAACTACAATGAGCAGTTCTTC	CASSMPGNYNEQFF
TRBJ1-2	few	TRBV6-2/TRBV6-3	-	TGTGCCAGCAGTTCGATCCAGGGGAGCGGCTACACCTTC	CASSSIQGSGYTF
TRBJ2-2	once	TRBV19	TRBD1	TGTGCCAGTAGACCGGGACAGCTATACCACGGGGAGCTGTTTTTT	CASRPGQLYHGELFF
TRBJ2-1	-	TRBV19	-	TGTGCCAGTACCCTGACCGGGGGGCCTGGGCATGAGCAGTTCTTC	CASTLTGGPGHEQFF
TRBJ2-7	once	TRBV5-1	-	TGCGCCAGCAGCTCCCAAACCGGGACTCGGTATTACGAGCAGTACTTC	CASSSQTGTRYYEQYF
TRBJ2-5	few	TRBV4-3	-	TGCGCCAGCAGCCAAGATCTAGGGGGCGGGGGGCAAGAGACCCAGTACTTC	CASSQDLGGGGQETQYF
TRBJ2-7	-	TRBV29-1	TRBD1	TGCAGCGTTGCTATCGGGACAGGGGAATACGAGCAGTACTTC	CSVAIGTGEYEQYF
TRBJ2-7	once	TRBV10-3	TRBD2	TGTGCCATCAGTGAGTCGGCCCCCGCAGCGGGAGGGTACGAGCAGTACTTC	CAISESAPAAGGYEQYF
TRBJ1-2	-	TRBV9	TRBD1	TGTGCCAGCAGCGTAGTGACAGGGGATGGCTACACCTTC	CASSVVTGDGYTF
TRBJ2-5	once	TRBV19	TRBD1	TGTGCCAGTAGTGCTGCCGGGACAGCGCGGACCCAGTACTTC	CASSAAGTARTQYF
TRBJ2-1	-	TRBV5-6	-	TGTGCCAGCAGCGGTACTAGATCGACCTACAATGAGCAGTTCTTC	CASSGTRSTYNEQFF
TRBJ1-2	-	TRBV3-1/TRBV3-2	-	TGTGCCAGCAGCCGGGGGGTGGGCTATGGCTACACCTTC	CASSRGVGYGYTF
TRBJ1-6	-	TRBV23-1	-	TGCGCCAGCATAGCCCGGGGAAGGCAGTCCGCGAGAGTTTATTCACCCCTCCACTTT	CASIARGRQSARVYSPLHF
TRBJ2-3	-	TRBV5-5	TRBD1	TGTGCCAGCAGTCCCCGGACAGGGCCCCCCACAGATACGCAGTATTTT	CASSPRTGPPTDTQYF
TRBJ1-2	-	TRBV5-8	-	TGTGCCAGCAGCTTGAGTACCCAGGGGCCCTATTCAGGCTACACCTTC	CASSLSTQGPYSGYTF
TRBJ1-1	-	TRBV6-6	-	TGTGCCAGCGGAACGAGGCCTTTGAACACTGAAGCTTTCTTT	CASGTRPLNTEAFF